Listed below are T cell receptor beta chains from one sample, sequenced in a study of cytomegalovirus exposure and HLA in healthy donors. Clones were sequenced by immunoSEQ multiplex PCR, and TCRdb holds only the in-frame ones, with some missing. The sample includes 55,000 to 80,000 clones, roughly 95% of them seen just once. Sequenced input: PBMCs. These receptors all stem from a man in his late teens or twenties in good health and CMV-seronegative. Both conserved end residues are part of each CDR3. Fields, in order: D gene, V gene, CDR3 protein. D genes are given only for firm matches.

TRBD1 | TRBV5-8 | CASSSLTGFLNEQFF
. | TRBV28 | CASSWGKEFF
. | TRBV4-2 | CASSQDWASASTDTQYF
. | TRBV7-2 | CASSRQGSNQPQHF
TRBD1 | TRBV27 | CASSPQGSNQPQHF
. | TRBV4-3 | CASSQAARGGDEQYF
. | TRBV7-2 | CASSLREVGRSEAFF
TRBD1 | TRBV27 | CASGDSSNQPQHF
TRBD2 | TRBV6-5 | CASSYSTRGAYEQYF
TRBD2 | TRBV7-9 | CASSYLAGGLQETQYF